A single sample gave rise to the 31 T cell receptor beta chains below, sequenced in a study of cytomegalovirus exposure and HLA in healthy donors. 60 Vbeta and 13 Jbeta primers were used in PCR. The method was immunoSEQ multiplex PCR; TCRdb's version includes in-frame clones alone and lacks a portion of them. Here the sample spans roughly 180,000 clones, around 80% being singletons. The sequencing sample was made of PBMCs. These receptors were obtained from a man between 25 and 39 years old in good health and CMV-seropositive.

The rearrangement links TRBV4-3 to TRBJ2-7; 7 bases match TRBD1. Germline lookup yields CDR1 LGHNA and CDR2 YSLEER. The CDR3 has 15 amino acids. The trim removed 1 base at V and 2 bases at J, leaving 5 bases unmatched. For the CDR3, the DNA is TGCGCCAGCAGCCAAGGCAGACAGGGCACCTACGAGCAGTACTTC. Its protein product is CASSQGRQGTYEQYF.

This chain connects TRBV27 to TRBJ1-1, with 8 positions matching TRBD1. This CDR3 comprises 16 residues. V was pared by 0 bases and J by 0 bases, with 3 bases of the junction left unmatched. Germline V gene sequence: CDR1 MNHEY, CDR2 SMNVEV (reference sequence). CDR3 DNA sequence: TGTGCCAGCAGTTTATCCCCGACAGGGGTGAACACTGAAGCTTTCTTT. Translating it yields CASSLSPTGVNTEAFF.

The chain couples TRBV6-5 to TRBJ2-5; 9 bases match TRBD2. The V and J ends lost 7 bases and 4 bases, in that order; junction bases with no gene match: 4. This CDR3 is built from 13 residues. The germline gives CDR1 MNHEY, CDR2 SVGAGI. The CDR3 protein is CASTPSGIETQYF. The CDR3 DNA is TGTGCCAGCACCCCTAGCGGGATAGAGACCCAGTACTTC.

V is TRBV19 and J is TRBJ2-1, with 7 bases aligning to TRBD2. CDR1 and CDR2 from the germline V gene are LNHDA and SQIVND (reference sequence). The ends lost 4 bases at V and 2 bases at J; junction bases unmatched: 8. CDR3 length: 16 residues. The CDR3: CASSKNGGTTYNEQFF. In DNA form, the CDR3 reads TGTGCCAGTAGTAAAAACGGGGGGACTACCTACAATGAGCAGTTCTTC.

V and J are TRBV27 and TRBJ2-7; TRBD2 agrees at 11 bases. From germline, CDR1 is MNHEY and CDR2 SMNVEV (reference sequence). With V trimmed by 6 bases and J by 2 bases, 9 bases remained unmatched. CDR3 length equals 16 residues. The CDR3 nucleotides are TGTGCCAGCAGAATATACGGGACTAGCGGAGCCTACGAGCAGTACTTC. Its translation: CASRIYGTSGAYEQYF.

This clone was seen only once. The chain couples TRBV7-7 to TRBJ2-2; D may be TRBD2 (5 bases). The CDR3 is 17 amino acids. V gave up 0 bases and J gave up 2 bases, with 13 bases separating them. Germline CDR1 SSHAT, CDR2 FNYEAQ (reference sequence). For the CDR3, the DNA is TGTGCCAGCAGCTTAGCCGGAGGAAGACCAAACACCGGGGAGCTGTTTTTT. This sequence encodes CASSLAGGRPNTGELFF.

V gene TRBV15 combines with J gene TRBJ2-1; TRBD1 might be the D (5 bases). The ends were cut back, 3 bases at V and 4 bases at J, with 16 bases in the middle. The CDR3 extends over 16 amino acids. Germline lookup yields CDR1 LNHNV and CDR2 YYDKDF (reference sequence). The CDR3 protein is CATSRQGTKGYNEQFF. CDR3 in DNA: TGTGCCACCAGCAGGCAGGGAACAAAGGGTTACAATGAGCAGTTCTTC.

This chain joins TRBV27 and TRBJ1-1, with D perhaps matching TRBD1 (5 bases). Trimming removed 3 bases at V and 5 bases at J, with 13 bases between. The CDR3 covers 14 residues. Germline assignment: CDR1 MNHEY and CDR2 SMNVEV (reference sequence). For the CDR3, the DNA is TGTGCCAGCAGTTTGAGGCGGGACCCAACTGAAGCTTTCTTT. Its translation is CASSLRRDPTEAFF.

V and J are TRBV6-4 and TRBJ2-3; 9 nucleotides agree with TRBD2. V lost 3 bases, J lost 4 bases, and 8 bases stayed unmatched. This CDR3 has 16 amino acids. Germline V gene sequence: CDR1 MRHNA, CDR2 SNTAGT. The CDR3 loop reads CASSESPGLASDTQYF. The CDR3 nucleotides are TGTGCCAGCAGTGAGTCACCGGGACTAGCATCAGATACGCAGTATTTT.

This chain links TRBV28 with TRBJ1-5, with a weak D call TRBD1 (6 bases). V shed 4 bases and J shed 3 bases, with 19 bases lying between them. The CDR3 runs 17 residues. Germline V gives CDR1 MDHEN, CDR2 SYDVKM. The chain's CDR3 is CASSSLEGVGFNQPQHF. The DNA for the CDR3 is TGTGCCAGCAGTTCCCTAGAGGGGGTCGGGTTCAATCAGCCCCAGCATTTT.

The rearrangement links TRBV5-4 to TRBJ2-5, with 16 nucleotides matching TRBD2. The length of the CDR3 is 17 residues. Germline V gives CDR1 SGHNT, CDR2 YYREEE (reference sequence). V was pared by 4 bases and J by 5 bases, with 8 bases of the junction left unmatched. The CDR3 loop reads CASSTGTSGRAVETQYF. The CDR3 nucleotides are TGTGCCAGCAGCACCGGGACTAGCGGGAGGGCCGTGGAGACCCAGTACTTC.

This CDR3 is CASSLNFDRLNYGYTF. In DNA, the CDR3 is TGTGCCAGCAGTTTAAATTTCGACAGACTTAACTATGGCTACACCTTC. The V and J genes are TRBV27 and TRBJ1-2; TRBD1 is a possible D gene (5 bases). V lost 2 bases, J lost 1 base, and 14 bases lay in between. The CDR3 length is 16 residues. Germline loops: CDR1 MNHEY, CDR2 SMNVEV (reference sequence).

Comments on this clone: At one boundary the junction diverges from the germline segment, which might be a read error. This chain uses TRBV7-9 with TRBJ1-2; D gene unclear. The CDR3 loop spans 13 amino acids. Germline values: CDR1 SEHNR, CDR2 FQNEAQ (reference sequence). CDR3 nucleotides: TGTTCCAGCAGCTTAGCTAGGGAGATCGGCTACACCTTC. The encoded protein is CSSSLAREIGYTF.

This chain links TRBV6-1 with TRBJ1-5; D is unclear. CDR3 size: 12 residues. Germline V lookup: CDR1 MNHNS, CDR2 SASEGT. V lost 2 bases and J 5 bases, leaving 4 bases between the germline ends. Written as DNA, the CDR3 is TGTGCCAGCAGTGAATCCGATCAGCCCCAGCATTTT. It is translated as CASSESDQPQHF.

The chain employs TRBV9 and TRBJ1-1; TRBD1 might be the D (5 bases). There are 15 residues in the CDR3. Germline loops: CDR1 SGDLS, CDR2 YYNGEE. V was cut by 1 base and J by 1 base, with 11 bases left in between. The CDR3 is CASSVLGPGNTEAFF. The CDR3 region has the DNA TGTGCCAGCAGCGTATTGGGGCCTGGGAACACTGAAGCTTTCTTT.

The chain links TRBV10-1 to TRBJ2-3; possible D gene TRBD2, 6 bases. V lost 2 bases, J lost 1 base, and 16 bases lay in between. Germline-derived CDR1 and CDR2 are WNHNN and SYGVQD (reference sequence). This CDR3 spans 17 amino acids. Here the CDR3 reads CASSEAPTRLGTDTQYF. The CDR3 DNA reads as TGCGCCAGCAGTGAGGCCCCGACTAGGCTGGGCACAGATACGCAGTATTTT.

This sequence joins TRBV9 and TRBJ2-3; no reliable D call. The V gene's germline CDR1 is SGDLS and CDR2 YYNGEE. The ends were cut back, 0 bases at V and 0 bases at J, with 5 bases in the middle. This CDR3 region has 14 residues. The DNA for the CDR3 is TGTGCCAGCAGCGTAGCCAGGAGCACAGATACGCAGTATTTT. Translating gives CASSVARSTDTQYF.

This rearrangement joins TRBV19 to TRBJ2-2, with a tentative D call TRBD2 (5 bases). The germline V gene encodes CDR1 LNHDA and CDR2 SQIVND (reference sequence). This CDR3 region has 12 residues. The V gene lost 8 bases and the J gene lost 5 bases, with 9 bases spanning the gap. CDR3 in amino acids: CASGTRTGELFF. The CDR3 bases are TGTGCCAGTGGCACTAGAACCGGGGAGCTGTTTTTT.

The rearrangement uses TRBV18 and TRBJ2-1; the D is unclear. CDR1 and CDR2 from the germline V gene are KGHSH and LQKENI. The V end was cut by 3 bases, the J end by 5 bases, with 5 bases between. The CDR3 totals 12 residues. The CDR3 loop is CASSPQNNEQFF. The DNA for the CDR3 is TGTGCCAGCTCACCCCAGAACAATGAGCAGTTCTTC.

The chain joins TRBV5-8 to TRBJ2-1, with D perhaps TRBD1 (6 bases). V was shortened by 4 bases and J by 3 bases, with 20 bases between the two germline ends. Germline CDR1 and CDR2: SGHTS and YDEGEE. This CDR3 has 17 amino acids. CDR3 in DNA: TGTGCCAGCAGCCCCGGGATTAGGGGGTTGTTCTACAATGAGCAGTTCTTC. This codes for CASSPGIRGLFYNEQFF.

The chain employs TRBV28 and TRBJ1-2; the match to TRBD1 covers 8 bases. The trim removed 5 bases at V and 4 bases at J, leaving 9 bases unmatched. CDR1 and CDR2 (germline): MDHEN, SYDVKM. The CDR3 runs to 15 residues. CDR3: CASSGGGQAVYGYTF. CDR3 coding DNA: TGTGCCAGCAGTGGCGGGGGACAGGCCGTCTATGGCTACACCTTC.

Here the CDR3 DNA reads TGTGCCAGCATCGAGGAGAGGGACTACACCGGGGAGCTGTTTTTT. Protein: CASIEERDYTGELFF. The genes are TRBV6-1 and TRBJ2-2, with TRBD2 as a possible D gene (6 bases). V was shortened by 7 bases and J by 3 bases, with 15 bases between the two germline ends. This CDR3 has 15 amino acids. Per germline, CDR1 MNHNS and CDR2 SASEGT.

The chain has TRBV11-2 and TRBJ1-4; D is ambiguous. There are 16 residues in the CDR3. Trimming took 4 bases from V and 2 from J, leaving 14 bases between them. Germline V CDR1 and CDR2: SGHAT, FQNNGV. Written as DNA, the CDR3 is TGTGCCAGCAGCTGGGAGGAAGGGAGGACTAATGAAAAACTGTTTTTT. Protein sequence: CASSWEEGRTNEKLFF.

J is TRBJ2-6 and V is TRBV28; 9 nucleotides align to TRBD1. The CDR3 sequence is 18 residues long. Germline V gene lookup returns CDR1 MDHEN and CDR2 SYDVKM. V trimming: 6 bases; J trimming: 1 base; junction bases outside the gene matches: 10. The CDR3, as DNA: TGTGCCAGCAGCATACCGGGACAGGGAAGGTCTGGGGCCAACGTCCTGACTTTC. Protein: CASSIPGQGRSGANVLTF.

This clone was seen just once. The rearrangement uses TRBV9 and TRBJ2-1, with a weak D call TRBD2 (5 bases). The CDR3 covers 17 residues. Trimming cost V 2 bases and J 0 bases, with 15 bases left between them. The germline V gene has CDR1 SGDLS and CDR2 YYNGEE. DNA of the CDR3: TGTGCCAGCAGCGTTCTGGAGCGGATAAGCTCCTACAATGAGCAGTTCTTC. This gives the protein CASSVLERISSYNEQFF.

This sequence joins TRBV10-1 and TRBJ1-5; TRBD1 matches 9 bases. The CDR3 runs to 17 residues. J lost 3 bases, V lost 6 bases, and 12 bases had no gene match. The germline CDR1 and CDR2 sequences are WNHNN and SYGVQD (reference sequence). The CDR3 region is CASRLTGGGLNNQPQHF. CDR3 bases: TGCGCCAGCAGACTAACAGGGGGCGGGTTAAACAATCAGCCCCAGCATTTT.

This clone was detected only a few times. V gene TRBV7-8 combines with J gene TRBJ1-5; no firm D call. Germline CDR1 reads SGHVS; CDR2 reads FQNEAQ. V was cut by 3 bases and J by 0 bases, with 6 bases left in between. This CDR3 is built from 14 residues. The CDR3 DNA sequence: TGTGCCAGCAGCTTCGGTGATAGCAATCAGCCCCAGCATTTT. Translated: CASSFGDSNQPQHF.

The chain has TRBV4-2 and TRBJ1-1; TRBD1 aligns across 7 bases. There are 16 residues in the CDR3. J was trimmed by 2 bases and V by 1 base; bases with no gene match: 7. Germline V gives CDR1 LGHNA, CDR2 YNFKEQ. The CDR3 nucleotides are TGTGCCAGCAGCCAAGTAGGAGGGGGCCAAAACACTGAAGCTTTCTTT. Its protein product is CASSQVGGGQNTEAFF.

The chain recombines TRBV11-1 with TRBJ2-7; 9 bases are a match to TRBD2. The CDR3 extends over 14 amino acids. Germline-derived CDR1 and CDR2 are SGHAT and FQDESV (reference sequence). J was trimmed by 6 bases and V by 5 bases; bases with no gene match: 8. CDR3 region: CASSILSGSGEQYF. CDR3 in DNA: TGTGCCAGCAGCATCCTTAGCGGGAGTGGCGAGCAGTACTTC.

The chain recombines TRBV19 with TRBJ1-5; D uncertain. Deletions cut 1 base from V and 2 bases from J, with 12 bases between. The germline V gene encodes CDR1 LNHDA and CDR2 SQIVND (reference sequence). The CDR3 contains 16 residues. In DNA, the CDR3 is TGTGCCAGTAGTATAGCAGTTGGAGCTGGCAATCAGCCCCAGCATTTT. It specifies CASSIAVGAGNQPQHF.

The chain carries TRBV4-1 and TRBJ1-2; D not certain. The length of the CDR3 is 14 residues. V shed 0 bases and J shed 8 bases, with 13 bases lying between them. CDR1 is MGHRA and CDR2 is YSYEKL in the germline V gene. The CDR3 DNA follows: TGCGCCAGCAGCCAAGATTATGAGGTCGGGGGCTACACCTTC. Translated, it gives CASSQDYEVGGYTF.